This T cell receptor beta chain was sequenced during a study of T-cell memory formation after mild COVID-19. On the study more broadly: There were largely donor-specific TCR clusters. Study-level points and caveats: Contracting CD8+ clones were enriched in EMRA, CD4+ mainly in CM and EM. Cross-reactive memory apparently joined, as some responding clones appeared in pre-infection memory.

V was clipped by 11 bases and J by 1 base; unmatched bases: 6. The CDR3 contains 13 residues. Germline V gives CDR1 LNHDA, CDR2 SQIVND (reference sequence). In TCRdb, the 5' RACE reads were re-called with MiXCR into one record per CDR3 protein. The sample yields a few hundred thousand distinct CDR3 sequences, approximately 15% seen once. The table lists this clonotype with a few counts. Its antigen remains unknown. This clonotype was sampled from a man aged 18 to 29 who had mild COVID-19 (a few samples of this study predate the infection). Cell type and time point are not known. The sample comprised PBMCs or a T cell subset sorted from them (not recorded which). The gene calls are TRBV19 and TRBJ2-5, with TRBD1 matching 8 bases. CDR3 sequence reads: CASRGLLQETQYF. CDR3 coding DNA: TGTGCCTCCAGGGGGCTGCTCCAAGAGACCCAGTACTTC. Together with reference TRBV19 and TRBJ2-5, the CDR3 gives the full variable domain: DGGITQSPKYLFRKEGQNVTLSCEQNLNHDAMYWYRQDPGQGLRLIYYSQIVNDFQKGDIAEGYSVSREKKESFPLTVTSAQKNPTAFYLCASRGLLQETQYFGPGTRLLVL.